This entry features one TCR beta chain sequence. Antigen unknown. Scientists made TCR beta cDNA using 5'RACE template switching with UMIs. Reprocessing the 5' RACE reads, TCRdb reports a single entry for every CDR3 protein and omits DNA. In all, the sample yields approximately 440,000 distinct CDR3 sequences. This sample was taken from a study of T cells expressing NK-cell markers. Study as a whole: Out of eight donors sequenced, seven tested HCMV-seropositive and the remaining one seronegative.

Study results and caveats: The HCMV specificity of the expanded NKG2C+ T cell clones stayed unresolved. Once again these clonotypes came out on top in the CD3+CD56-NKG2C+ fraction of a handful of donors.

The sequenced sample was blood T cells: a sorted CD56 or NKG2C T cell subset, CD4+ or CD8+ T cells, or bulk PBMC T cells (not recorded which). The sequence came from a woman between 45 and 65 years old in good health.

Here the CDR3 reads CASSHLAGSQETQYF. The V and J genes are TRBV14 and TRBJ2-5; without DNA, the TCRdb call of TRBD2 cannot be checked. Germline V gene lookup returns CDR1 SGHDN and CDR2 FVKESK. The CDR3 spans 15 residues.